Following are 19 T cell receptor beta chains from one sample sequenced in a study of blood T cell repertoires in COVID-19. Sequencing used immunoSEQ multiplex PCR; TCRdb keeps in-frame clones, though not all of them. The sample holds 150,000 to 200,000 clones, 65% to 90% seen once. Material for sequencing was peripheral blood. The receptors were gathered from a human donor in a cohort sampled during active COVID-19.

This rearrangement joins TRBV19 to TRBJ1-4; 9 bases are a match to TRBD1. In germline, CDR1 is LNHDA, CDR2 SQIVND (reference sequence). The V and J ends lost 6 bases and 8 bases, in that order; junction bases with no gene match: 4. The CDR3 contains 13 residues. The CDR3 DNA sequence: TGTGCCAGTAGGACAGGGGGTGGCGAAAAACTGTTTTTT. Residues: CASRTGGGEKLFF.

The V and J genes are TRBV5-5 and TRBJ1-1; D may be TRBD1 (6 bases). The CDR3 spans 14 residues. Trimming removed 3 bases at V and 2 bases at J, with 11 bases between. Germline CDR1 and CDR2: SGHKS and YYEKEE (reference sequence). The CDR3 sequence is CASSSRTENTEAFF. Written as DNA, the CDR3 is TGTGCCAGCAGCTCCAGGACAGAAAACACTGAAGCTTTCTTT.

In nucleotides, the CDR3 is TGTGCCAGCAGCCCACAAAGCGGGAGTCACAACAATGAGCAGTTCTTC. It codes for CASSPQSGSHNNEQFF. The gene calls are TRBV7-3 and TRBJ2-1; TRBD2 aligns across 8 bases. This CDR3 is 16 amino acids long. V dropped 5 bases and J dropped 5; count of bases not matched to a gene: 11. Per the germline V gene, CDR1 is SGHTA and CDR2 is FQGTGA.

The DNA of the CDR3 is TGTGCCAGCAGTGATGGACAGGGGAGGAACGAGCAGTACTTC. This translates into CASSDGQGRNEQYF. The chain joins TRBV2 to TRBJ2-7; 9 nucleotides match TRBD1. Germline CDR1 and CDR2: SNHLY and FYNNEI. J was trimmed by 5 bases and V by 3 bases; bases with no gene match: 5. There are 14 residues in the CDR3.

For the CDR3, the DNA is TGTGCCAGTATCGATGGCAGGGCCTATGGCTACACCTTC. It yields the protein CASIDGRAYGYTF. The V call is TRBV19, the J call TRBJ1-2, with D perhaps TRBD1 (5 bases). The CDR3 runs 13 residues. Trimming took off 7 bases at V and 4 bases at J, with 13 bases between the two ends. Germline lookup yields CDR1 LNHDA and CDR2 SQIVND (reference sequence).

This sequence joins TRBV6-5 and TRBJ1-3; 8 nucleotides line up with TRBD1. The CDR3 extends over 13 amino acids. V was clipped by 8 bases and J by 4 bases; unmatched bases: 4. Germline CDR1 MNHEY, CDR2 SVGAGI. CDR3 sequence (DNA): TGTGCCAGCTCGGACAGGGAGGGAAACACCATATATTTT. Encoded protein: CASSDREGNTIYF.

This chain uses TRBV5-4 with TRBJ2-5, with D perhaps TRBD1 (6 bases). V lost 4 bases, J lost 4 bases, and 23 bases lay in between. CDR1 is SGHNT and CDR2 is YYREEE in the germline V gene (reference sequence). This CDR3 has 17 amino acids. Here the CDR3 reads CASSQPDSRGIGETQYF. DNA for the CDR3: TGTGCCAGCAGCCAGCCCGATTCAAGGGGGATTGGAGAGACCCAGTACTTC.

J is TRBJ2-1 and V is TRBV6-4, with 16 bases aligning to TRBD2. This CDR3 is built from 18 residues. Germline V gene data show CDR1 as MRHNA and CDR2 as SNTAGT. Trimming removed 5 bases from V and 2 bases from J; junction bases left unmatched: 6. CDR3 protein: CASSTGLAGGPPYNEQFF. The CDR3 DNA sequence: TGTGCCAGCAGTACGGGACTAGCGGGGGGGCCTCCCTACAATGAGCAGTTCTTC.

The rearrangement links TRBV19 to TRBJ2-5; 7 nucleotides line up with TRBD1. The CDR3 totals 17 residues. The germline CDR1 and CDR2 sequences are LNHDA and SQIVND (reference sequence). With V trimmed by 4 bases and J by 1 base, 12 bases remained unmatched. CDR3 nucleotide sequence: TGTGCCAGTAGTACCTATTACAGGGGTGTGGGCCAAGAGACCCAGTACTTC. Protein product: CASSTYYRGVGQETQYF.

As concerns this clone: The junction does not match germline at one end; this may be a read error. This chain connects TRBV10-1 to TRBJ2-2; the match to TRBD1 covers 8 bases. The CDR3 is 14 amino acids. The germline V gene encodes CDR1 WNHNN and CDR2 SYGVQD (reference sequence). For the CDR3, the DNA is TGCGCCAGCAGTTCGGACAGGGCGACCGAGGAGCTGTTTTTT. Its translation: CASSSDRATEELFF.

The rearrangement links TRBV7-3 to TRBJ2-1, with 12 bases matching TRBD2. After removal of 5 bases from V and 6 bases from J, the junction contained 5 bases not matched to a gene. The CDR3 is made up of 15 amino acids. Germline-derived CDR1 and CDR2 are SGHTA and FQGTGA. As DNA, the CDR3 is TGTGCCAGCAGCCCCCTAGCGGGAGGGCCCAATGAGCAGTTCTTC. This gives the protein CASSPLAGGPNEQFF.

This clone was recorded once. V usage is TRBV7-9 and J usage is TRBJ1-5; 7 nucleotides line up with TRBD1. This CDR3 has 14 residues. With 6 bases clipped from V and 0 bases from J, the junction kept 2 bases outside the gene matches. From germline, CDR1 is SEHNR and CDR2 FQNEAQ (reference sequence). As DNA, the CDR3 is TGTGCCAGCAGAACAGGGGATAGCAATCAGCCCCAGCATTTT. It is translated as CASRTGDSNQPQHF.

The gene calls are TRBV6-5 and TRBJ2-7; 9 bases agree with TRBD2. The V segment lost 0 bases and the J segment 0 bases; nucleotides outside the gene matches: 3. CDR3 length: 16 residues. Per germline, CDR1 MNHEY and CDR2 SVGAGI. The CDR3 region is CASSYSLTSGSYEQYF. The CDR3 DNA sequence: TGTGCCAGCAGTTACTCGTTGACTAGCGGCTCCTACGAGCAGTACTTC.

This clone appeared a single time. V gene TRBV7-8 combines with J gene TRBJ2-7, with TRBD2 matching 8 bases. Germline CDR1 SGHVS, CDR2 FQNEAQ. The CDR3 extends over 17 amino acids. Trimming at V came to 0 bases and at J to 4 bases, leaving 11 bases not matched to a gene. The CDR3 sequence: CASSLASSSGSGYEQYF. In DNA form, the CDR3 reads TGTGCCAGCAGCTTAGCTTCTTCCAGCGGGAGTGGGTACGAGCAGTACTTC.

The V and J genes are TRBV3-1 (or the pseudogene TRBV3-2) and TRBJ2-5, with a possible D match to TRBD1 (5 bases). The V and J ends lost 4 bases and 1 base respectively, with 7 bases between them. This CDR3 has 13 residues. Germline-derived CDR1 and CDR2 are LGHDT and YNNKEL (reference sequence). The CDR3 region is CASSPDSQETQYF. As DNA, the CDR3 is TGTGCCAGCAGCCCTGACAGCCAAGAGACCCAGTACTTC.

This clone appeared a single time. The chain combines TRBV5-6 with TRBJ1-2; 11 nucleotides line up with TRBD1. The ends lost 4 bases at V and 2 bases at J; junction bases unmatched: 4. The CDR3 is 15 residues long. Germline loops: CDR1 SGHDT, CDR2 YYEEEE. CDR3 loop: CASSRRDRGNYGYTF. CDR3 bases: TGTGCCAGCAGCCGGCGGGACAGGGGGAACTATGGCTACACCTTC. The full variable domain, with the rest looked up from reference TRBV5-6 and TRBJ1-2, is DAGVTQSPTHLIKTRGQQVTLRCSPKSGHDTVSWYQQALGQGPQFIFQYYEEEERQRGNFPDRFSGHQFPNYSSELNVNALLLGDSALYLCASSRRDRGNYGYTFGSGTRLTVV.

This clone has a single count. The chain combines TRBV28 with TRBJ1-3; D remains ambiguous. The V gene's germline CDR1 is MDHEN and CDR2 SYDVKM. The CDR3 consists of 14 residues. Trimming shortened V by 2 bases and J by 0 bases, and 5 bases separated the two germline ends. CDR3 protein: CASSLPRSGNTIYF. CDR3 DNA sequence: TGTGCCAGCAGTTTACCCCGCTCTGGAAACACCATATATTTT.

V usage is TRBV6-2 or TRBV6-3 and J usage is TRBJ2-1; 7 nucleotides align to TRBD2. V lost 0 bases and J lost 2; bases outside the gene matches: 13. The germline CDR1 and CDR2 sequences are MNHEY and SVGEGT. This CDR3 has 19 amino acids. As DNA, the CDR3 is TGTGCCAGCAGTTACTCGATAAACCGGTTGGGACTACCCTACAATGAGCAGTTCTTC. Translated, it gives CASSYSINRLGLPYNEQFF.

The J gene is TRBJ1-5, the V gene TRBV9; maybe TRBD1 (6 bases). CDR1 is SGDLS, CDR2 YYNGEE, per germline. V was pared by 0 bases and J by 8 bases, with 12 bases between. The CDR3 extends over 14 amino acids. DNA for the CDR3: TGTGCCAGCAGCGTAGCTGGGGGCGCGGAGCCCCAGCATTTT. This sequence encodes CASSVAGGAEPQHF.